This T cell receptor (beta chain) was obtained from a study of blood T cell repertoires in COVID-19. Study-wide context: Acute and convalescent COVID-19 samples came from the United States, Italy and Spain. From T cells, B-cell-depleted T cells, or PBMCs came the material, which was cDNA or gDNA.

V was pared by 4 bases and J by 6 bases, with 8 bases of the junction left unmatched. Germline lookup yields CDR1 SGHRS and CDR2 YFSETQ. CDR3 length: 14 amino acids. In the original processing: Reference gene primers were amplified, and this amplification served to estimate nucleated cell counts. The protocol was immunoSEQ multiplex PCR, while the TCRdb copy is restricted to in-frame clones and leaves out a portion. V and J calls and clone size are as listed in that table; D and trimming were resolved from the DNA. The sample holds tens of thousands of clones, around 77% seen once. This sequence joins TRBV5-1 and TRBJ2-7; 9 bases align to TRBD1. Sequencing was performed on peripheral blood. The receptor comes from a human donor in a cohort sampled during active COVID-19. The CDR3 sequence: CASSPPGQGSEQYF. CDR3 nucleotides: TGCGCCAGCAGCCCACCGGGACAGGGCTCCGAGCAGTACTTC. Full variable domain (outside the CDR3, taken from reference TRBV5-1 and TRBJ2-7): KAGVTQTPRYLIKTRGQQVTLSCSPISGHRSVSWYQQTPGQGLQFLFEYFSETQRNKGNFPGRFSGRQFSNSRSEMNVSTLELGDSALYLCASSPPGQGSEQYFGPGTRLTVT.